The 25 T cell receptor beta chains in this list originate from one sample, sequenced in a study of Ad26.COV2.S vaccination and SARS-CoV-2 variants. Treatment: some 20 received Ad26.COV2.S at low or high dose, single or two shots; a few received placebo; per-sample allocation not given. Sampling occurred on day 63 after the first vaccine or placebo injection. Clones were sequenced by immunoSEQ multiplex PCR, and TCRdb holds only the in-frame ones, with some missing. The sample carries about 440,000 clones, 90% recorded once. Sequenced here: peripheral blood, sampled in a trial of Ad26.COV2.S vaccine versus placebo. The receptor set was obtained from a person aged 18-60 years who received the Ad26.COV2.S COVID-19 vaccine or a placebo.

CDR3 protein: CASNPGRWVAGGPLSYNEQFF. CDR3 sequence (DNA): TGTGCCAGTAACCCCGGGCGGTGGGTAGCGGGAGGGCCCCTCTCCTACAATGAGCAGTTCTTC. The chain links TRBV19 to TRBJ2-1, with TRBD2 identical over 11 bases. The J segment lost 0 bases and the V segment lost 7 bases, leaving 20 bases of the junction unmatched. Germline assignment: CDR1 LNHDA and CDR2 SQIVND (reference sequence). The CDR3 totals 21 residues.

The CDR3 loop reads CASQKEREADTQYF. The CDR3 DNA is TGTGCCAGCCAAAAGGAGCGGGAGGCAGATACGCAGTATTTT. This rearrangement joins TRBV19 to TRBJ2-3; TRBD2 aligns across 9 bases. Trimming at V came to 9 bases and at J to 4 bases, leaving 8 bases not matched to a gene. This CDR3 spans 14 amino acids. Germline V gene lookup returns CDR1 LNHDA and CDR2 SQIVND (reference sequence).

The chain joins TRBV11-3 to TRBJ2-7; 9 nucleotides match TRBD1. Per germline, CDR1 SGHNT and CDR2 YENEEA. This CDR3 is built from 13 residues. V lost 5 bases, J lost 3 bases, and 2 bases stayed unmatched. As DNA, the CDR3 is TGTGCCAGCAGCCCGGGACAGGGCTACGAGCAGTACTTC. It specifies CASSPGQGYEQYF.

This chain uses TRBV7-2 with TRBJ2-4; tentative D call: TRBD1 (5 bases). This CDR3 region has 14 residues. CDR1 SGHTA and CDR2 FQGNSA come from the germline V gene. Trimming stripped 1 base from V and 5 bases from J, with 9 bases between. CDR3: CASSLGAGQNIQYF. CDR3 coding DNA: TGTGCCAGCAGCTTAGGGGCAGGGCAAAACATTCAGTACTTC.

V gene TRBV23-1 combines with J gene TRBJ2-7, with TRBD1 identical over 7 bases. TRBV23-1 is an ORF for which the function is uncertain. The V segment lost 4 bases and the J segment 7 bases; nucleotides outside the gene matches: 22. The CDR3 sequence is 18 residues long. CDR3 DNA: TGCGCCAGCAGTCCCACAACCTTGCTGACAGGGTTAACCTCGGAGCAGTACTTC. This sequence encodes CASSPTTLLTGLTSEQYF.

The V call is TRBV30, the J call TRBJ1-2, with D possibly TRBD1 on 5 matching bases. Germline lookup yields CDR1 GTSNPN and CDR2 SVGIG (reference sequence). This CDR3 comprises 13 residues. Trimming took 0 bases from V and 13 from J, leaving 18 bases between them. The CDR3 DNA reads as TGTGCCTGGAGTGTAAATGAAGCAGGGCCGAGCACCTTC. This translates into CAWSVNEAGPSTF. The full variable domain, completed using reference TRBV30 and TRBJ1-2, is SQTIHQWPATLVQPVGSPLSLECTVEGTSNPNLYWYRQAAGRGLQLLFYSVGIGQISSEVPQNLSASRPQDRQFILSSKKLLLSDSGFYLCAWSVNEAGPSTFGSGTRLTVV.

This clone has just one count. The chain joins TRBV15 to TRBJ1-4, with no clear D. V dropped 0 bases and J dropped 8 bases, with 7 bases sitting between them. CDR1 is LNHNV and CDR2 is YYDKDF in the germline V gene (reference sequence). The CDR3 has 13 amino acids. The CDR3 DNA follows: TGTGCCACCAGCAGAGATCGCGGGGAAAAACTGTTTTTT. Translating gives CATSRDRGEKLFF.

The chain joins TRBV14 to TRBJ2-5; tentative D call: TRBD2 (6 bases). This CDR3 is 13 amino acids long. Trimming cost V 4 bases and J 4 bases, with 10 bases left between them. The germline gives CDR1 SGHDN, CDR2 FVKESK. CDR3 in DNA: TGTGCCAGCAGCCGCAGGAGGGTAGAGACCCAGTACTTC. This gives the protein CASSRRRVETQYF.

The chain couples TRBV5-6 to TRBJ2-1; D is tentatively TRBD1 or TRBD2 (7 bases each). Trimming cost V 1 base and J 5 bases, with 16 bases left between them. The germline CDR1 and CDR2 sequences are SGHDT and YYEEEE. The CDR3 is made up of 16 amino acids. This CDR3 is CASSLSHRGLNNEQFF. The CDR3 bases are TGTGCCAGCAGCTTGTCCCACAGGGGACTAAACAATGAGCAGTTCTTC.

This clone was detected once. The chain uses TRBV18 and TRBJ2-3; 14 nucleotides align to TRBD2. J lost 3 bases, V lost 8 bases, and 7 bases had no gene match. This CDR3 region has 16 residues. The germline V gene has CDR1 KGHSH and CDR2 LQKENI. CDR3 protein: CASAYGTSGSTDTQYF. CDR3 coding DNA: TGTGCCAGCGCGTACGGGACTAGCGGGAGTACAGATACGCAGTATTTT.

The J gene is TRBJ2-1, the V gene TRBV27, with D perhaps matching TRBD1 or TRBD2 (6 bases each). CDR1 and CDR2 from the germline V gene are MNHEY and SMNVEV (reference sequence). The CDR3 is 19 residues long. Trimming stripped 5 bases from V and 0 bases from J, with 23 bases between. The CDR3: CASSRRDGQRGYSYNEQFF. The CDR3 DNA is TGTGCCAGCAGTAGGCGGGACGGACAAAGGGGGTACTCCTACAATGAGCAGTTCTTC.

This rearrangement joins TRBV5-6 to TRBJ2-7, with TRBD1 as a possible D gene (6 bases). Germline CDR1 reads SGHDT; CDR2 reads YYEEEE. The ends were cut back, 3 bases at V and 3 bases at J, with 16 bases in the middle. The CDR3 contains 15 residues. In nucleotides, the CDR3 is TGTGCCAGCAGCTCCCAGGGGACGGGATTCTACGAGCAGTACTTC. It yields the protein CASSSQGTGFYEQYF.

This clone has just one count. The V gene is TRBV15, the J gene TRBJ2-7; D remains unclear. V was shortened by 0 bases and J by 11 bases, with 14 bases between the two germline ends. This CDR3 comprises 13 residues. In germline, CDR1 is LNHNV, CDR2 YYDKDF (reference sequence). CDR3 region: CATSRDSTGSEYF. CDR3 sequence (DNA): TGTGCCACCAGCAGAGATTCGACGGGTTCGGAGTACTTC. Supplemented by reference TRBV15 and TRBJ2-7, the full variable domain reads DAMVIQNPRYQVTQFGKPVTLSCSQTLNHNVMYWYQQKSSQAPKLLFHYYDKDFNNEADTPDNFQSRRPNTSFCFLDIRSPGLGDTAMYLCATSRDSTGSEYFGPGTRLTVT.

The DNA for the CDR3 is TGTGCCAGCAGCTTAGAATGGCTAGCCTTAGTGGAATACGAGCAGTACTTC. It translates to CASSLEWLALVEYEQYF. V gene TRBV7-6 combines with J gene TRBJ2-7; D perhaps matches TRBD2 (5 bases). Germline V gene lookup returns CDR1 SGHVS and CDR2 FNYEAQ. CDR3 size: 17 residues. V was pared by 1 base and J by 4 bases, with 20 bases between.

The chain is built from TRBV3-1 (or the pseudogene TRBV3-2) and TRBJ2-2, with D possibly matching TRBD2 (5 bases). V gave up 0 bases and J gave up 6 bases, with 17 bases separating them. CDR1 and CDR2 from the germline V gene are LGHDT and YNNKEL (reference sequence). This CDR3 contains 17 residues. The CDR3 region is CASSQDPPGIVPGELFF. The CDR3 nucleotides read TGTGCCAGCAGCCAAGATCCCCCCGGGATAGTCCCCGGGGAGCTGTTTTTT.

CDR3 DNA: TGTGCCAGCAGCTTTGCCGGGGGCTCACCCCTCCACTTT. It specifies CASSFAGGSPLHF. This chain joins TRBV7-3 and TRBJ1-6; perhaps TRBD1 as D (6 bases). Germline V lookup: CDR1 SGHTA, CDR2 FQGTGA. Trimming pared 3 bases from V and 10 bases from J, leaving 10 bases between. The CDR3 contains 13 residues.

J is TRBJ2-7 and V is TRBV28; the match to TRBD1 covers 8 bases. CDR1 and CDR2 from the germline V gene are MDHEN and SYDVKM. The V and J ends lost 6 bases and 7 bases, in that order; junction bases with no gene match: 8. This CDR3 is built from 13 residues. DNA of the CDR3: TGTGCCAGCAGAAAAAACAGGGGGAGAGAGCAGTACTTC. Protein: CASRKNRGREQYF.

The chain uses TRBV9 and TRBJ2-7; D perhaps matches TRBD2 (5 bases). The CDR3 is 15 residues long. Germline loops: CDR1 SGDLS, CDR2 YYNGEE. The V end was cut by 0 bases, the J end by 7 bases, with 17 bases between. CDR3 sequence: CASSVVGSTDGEQYF. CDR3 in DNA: TGTGCCAGCAGCGTAGTTGGGAGCACAGATGGGGAGCAGTACTTC.

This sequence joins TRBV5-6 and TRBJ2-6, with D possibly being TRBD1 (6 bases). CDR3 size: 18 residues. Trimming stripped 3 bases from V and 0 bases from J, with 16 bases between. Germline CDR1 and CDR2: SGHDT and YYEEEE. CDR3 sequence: CASSWGPRIDSGANVLTF. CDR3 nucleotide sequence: TGTGCCAGCAGCTGGGGGCCAAGGATTGACTCTGGGGCCAACGTCCTGACTTTC.

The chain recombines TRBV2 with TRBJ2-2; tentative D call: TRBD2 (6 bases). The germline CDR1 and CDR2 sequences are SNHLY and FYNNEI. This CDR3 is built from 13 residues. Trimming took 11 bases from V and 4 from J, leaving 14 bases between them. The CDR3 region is CASLEGTTGELFF. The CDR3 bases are TGTGCCTCCCTGGAGGGTACCACCGGGGAGCTGTTTTTT.

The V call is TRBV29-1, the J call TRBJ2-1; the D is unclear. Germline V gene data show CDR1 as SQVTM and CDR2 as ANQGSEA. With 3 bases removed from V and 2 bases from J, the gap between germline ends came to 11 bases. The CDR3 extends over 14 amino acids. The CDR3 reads CSVEIGLAYNEQFF. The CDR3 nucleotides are TGCAGCGTTGAGATAGGGCTGGCCTACAATGAGCAGTTCTTC.

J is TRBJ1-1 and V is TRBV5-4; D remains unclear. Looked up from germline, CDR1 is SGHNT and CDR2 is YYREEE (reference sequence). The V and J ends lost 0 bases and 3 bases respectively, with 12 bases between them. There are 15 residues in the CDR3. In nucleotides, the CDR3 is TGTGCCAGCAGCTTGGGGGCAGGCTGGGACACTGAAGCTTTCTTT. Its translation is CASSLGAGWDTEAFF.

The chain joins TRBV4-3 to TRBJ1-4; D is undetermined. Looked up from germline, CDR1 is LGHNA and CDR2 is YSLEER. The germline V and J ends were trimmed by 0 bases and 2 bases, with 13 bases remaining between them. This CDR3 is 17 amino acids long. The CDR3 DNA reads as TGCGCCAGCAGCCAAGATCAAGCGCCGGGGACTAATGAAAAACTGTTTTTT. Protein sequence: CASSQDQAPGTNEKLFF.

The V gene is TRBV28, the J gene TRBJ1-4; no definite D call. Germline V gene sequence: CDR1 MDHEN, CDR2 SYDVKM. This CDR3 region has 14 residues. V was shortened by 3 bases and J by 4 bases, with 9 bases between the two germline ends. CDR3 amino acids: CASSFNGVNEKLFF. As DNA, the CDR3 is TGTGCCAGCAGTTTTAACGGGGTTAATGAAAAACTGTTTTTT.

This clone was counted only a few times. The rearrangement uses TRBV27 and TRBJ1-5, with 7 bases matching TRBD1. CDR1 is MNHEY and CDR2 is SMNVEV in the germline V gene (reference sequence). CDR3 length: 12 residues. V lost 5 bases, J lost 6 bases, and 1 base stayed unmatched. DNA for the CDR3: TGTGCCAGCAGTCCAGGGGGTCAGCCCCAGCATTTT. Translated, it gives CASSPGGQPQHF.